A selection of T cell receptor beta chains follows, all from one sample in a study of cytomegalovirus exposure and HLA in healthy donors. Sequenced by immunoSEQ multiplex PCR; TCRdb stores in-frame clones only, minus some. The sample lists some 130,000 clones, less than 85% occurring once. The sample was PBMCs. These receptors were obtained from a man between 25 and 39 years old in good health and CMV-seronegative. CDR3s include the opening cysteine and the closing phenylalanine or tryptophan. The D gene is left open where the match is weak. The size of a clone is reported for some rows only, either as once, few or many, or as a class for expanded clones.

cdr3_nt: TGTGCCAGCAGCTGGACTAGCGGGCACAATGAGCAGTTCTTC
cdr3_aa: CASSWTSGHNEQFF
v_call: TRBV12-1
cdr3_length: 14
d_call: -
j_call: TRBJ2-1
clone_size: -

cdr3_nt: TGCGCCAGCAGCTTGTTTTCAGACTACAATGAGCAGTTCTTC
cdr3_aa: CASSLFSDYNEQFF
v_call: TRBV5-1
cdr3_length: 14
d_call: -
j_call: TRBJ2-1
clone_size: -

cdr3_nt: TGTGCCAGCAGCTTAAGACAGGGCGGGTCCGAGCAGTACTTC
cdr3_aa: CASSLRQGGSEQYF
v_call: TRBV11-2
cdr3_length: 14
d_call: TRBD1
j_call: TRBJ2-7
clone_size: -

cdr3_nt: TGTGCCAGCAGCTTTCTTCGAGAGCAACTCACTGAAGCTTTCTTT
cdr3_aa: CASSFLREQLTEAFF
v_call: TRBV11-3
cdr3_length: 15
d_call: -
j_call: TRBJ1-1
clone_size: -

cdr3_nt: TGTGCCTGGAGGGGGCCAGGGGTCGAGACCCAGTACTTC
cdr3_aa: CAWRGPGVETQYF
v_call: TRBV30
cdr3_length: 13
d_call: -
j_call: TRBJ2-5
clone_size: few

cdr3_nt: TGTGCCAGTAGTGTCCCAACGGGACTAGCTACCGATGAGCAGTTCTTC
cdr3_aa: CASSVPTGLATDEQFF
v_call: TRBV19
cdr3_length: 16
d_call: TRBD2
j_call: TRBJ2-1
clone_size: once

cdr3_nt: TGTGCCAGCAGCTTAAAAACAGGGAACACCGGGGAGCTGTTTTTT
cdr3_aa: CASSLKTGNTGELFF
v_call: TRBV7-9
cdr3_length: 15
d_call: -
j_call: TRBJ2-2
clone_size: few

cdr3_nt: TGCGCCAGCAGCCAAGATGTCAGGACAGTATCCTACGAGCAGTACTTC
cdr3_aa: CASSQDVRTVSYEQYF
v_call: TRBV4-3
cdr3_length: 16
d_call: -
j_call: TRBJ2-7
clone_size: -

cdr3_nt: TGTGCCAGCAGTGGCAGGGTGGCCCACGAGCAGTACTTC
cdr3_aa: CASSGRVAHEQYF
v_call: TRBV2
cdr3_length: 13
d_call: -
j_call: TRBJ2-7
clone_size: -

cdr3_nt: TGTGCCAGCAGGGAACACCCCCAGGGCTACGAGCAGTACTTC
cdr3_aa: CASREHPQGYEQYF
v_call: TRBV6-1
cdr3_length: 14
d_call: -
j_call: TRBJ2-7
clone_size: -

cdr3_nt: TGCGCCAGCAGCACCACTAGACGAGTCACAGATACGCAGTATTTT
cdr3_aa: CASSTTRRVTDTQYF
v_call: TRBV10-2
cdr3_length: 15
d_call: -
j_call: TRBJ2-3
clone_size: -

cdr3_nt: TGTGCCAGCAGTTTTACGGGGACAGGGGATCACGAGCAGTACTTC
cdr3_aa: CASSFTGTGDHEQYF
v_call: TRBV27
cdr3_length: 15
d_call: TRBD1
j_call: TRBJ2-7
clone_size: -

cdr3_nt: TGTGCCAGCAGCCAAGAGTTGGTAGCGGGAGGCCCCGGGTGGGGCGGGCAGTACTTC
cdr3_aa: CASSQELVAGGPGWGGQYF
v_call: TRBV4-2
cdr3_length: 19
d_call: TRBD2
j_call: TRBJ2-7
clone_size: -

cdr3_nt: TGTGCCAGCAGCTTGCGGACTGAAGGTGAGCAGTTCTTC
cdr3_aa: CASSLRTEGEQFF
v_call: TRBV7-6
cdr3_length: 13
d_call: -
j_call: TRBJ2-1
clone_size: -

cdr3_nt: TGTGCCAGCAGTATCGCGACAGGCATCCTCAACAATGAGCAGTTCTTC
cdr3_aa: CASSIATGILNNEQFF
v_call: TRBV7-3
cdr3_length: 16
d_call: -
j_call: TRBJ2-1
clone_size: -

cdr3_nt: TGCGCCAGCAGCATGCGAGGAGAAGGACTAGCCGGGGAGCTGTTTTTT
cdr3_aa: CASSMRGEGLAGELFF
v_call: TRBV5-1
cdr3_length: 16
d_call: TRBD2
j_call: TRBJ2-2
clone_size: -

cdr3_nt: TGTGCCAGCAGCCGGGCGGGAGCCTACGAGCAGTACTTC
cdr3_aa: CASSRAGAYEQYF
v_call: TRBV5-4
cdr3_length: 13
d_call: TRBD2
j_call: TRBJ2-7
clone_size: -

cdr3_nt: TGTGCCAGCAGTCAGTTATACAATGAGCAGTTCTTC
cdr3_aa: CASSQLYNEQFF
v_call: TRBV27
cdr3_length: 12
d_call: -
j_call: TRBJ2-1
clone_size: -

cdr3_nt: TGTGCCAGTAGCGAGGGGGTCGGCACTAATGAAAAACTGTTTTTT
cdr3_aa: CASSEGVGTNEKLFF
v_call: TRBV19
cdr3_length: 15
d_call: -
j_call: TRBJ1-4
clone_size: -

cdr3_nt: TGTGCCAGCAGCCAAGAGGTATACAGCTCAAATAGCAATCAGCCCCAGCATTTT
cdr3_aa: CASSQEVYSSNSNQPQHF
v_call: TRBV4-2
cdr3_length: 18
d_call: -
j_call: TRBJ1-5
clone_size: -

cdr3_nt: TGTGCCAGCAGACGAACTTGGACAGGCTCCTACGAGCAGTACTTC
cdr3_aa: CASRRTWTGSYEQYF
v_call: TRBV28
cdr3_length: 15
d_call: TRBD1
j_call: TRBJ2-7
clone_size: -

cdr3_nt: TGTGCCAGCAGCCTACCAGCGGGAGACTACGAGCAGTACTTC
cdr3_aa: CASSLPAGDYEQYF
v_call: TRBV7-8
cdr3_length: 14
d_call: TRBD2
j_call: TRBJ2-7
clone_size: -

cdr3_nt: TGTGCCTGGAGTGAGGGGCTTTTTGATTCACCCCTCCACTTT
cdr3_aa: CAWSEGLFDSPLHF
v_call: TRBV30
cdr3_length: 14
d_call: -
j_call: TRBJ1-6
clone_size: few

cdr3_nt: TGTGCCAGTAGTATATTGGAACTGACAGCAAATCAGCCCCAGCATTTT
cdr3_aa: CASSILELTANQPQHF
v_call: TRBV19
cdr3_length: 16
d_call: -
j_call: TRBJ1-5
clone_size: few

cdr3_nt: TGTGCCAGCAGTTCCGGTGGTTGGGAGGGCCTCTACAATGAGCAGTTCTTC
cdr3_aa: CASSSGGWEGLYNEQFF
v_call: TRBV28
cdr3_length: 17
d_call: TRBD2
j_call: TRBJ2-1
clone_size: -

cdr3_nt: TGTGCCAGCAGAACTATTAGCAATCAGCCCCAGCATTTT
cdr3_aa: CASRTISNQPQHF
v_call: TRBV28
cdr3_length: 13
d_call: -
j_call: TRBJ1-5
clone_size: -

cdr3_nt: TGTGCCAGCAGCGGAGGGACAGCGGGAGAGACCCAGTACTTC
cdr3_aa: CASSGGTAGETQYF
v_call: TRBV5-4
cdr3_length: 14
d_call: -
j_call: TRBJ2-5
clone_size: few

cdr3_nt: TGTGCCTGGAGTACCGGGACAGGGTGGGACGAGCAGTACTTC
cdr3_aa: CAWSTGTGWDEQYF
v_call: TRBV30
cdr3_length: 14
d_call: TRBD1
j_call: TRBJ2-7
clone_size: -

cdr3_nt: TGTGCCTTTATCGAGACCGGGACTGGGAGAGGAAAACTGTTTTTT
cdr3_aa: CAFIETGTGRGKLFF
v_call: TRBV30
cdr3_length: 15
d_call: -
j_call: TRBJ1-4
clone_size: -

cdr3_nt: TGTGCCAGCAGTGAAGAGGGGGTAAACACTGAAGCTTTCTTT
cdr3_aa: CASSEEGVNTEAFF
v_call: TRBV25-1
cdr3_length: 14
d_call: -
j_call: TRBJ1-1
clone_size: -

cdr3_nt: TGTGCCAGCAGCCTCGGGAATCATGGGGATGAAAAACTGTTTTTT
cdr3_aa: CASSLGNHGDEKLFF
v_call: TRBV5-4
cdr3_length: 15
d_call: -
j_call: TRBJ1-4
clone_size: -

cdr3_nt: TGTGCCAGTAGTATTTGGGGGCTTACCACTATGAACACTGAAGCTTTCTTT
cdr3_aa: CASSIWGLTTMNTEAFF
v_call: TRBV19
cdr3_length: 17
d_call: -
j_call: TRBJ1-1
clone_size: few

cdr3_nt: TGTGCCAGCAGCTTCAGGGGGACTAGCCGAGTGTATGAGCAGTTCTTC
cdr3_aa: CASSFRGTSRVYEQFF
v_call: TRBV27
cdr3_length: 16
d_call: TRBD2
j_call: TRBJ2-1
clone_size: -

cdr3_nt: TGTGCCAGCAGTTACTCGTCCCGGGGGACGATGGACGAGCAGTACTTC
cdr3_aa: CASSYSSRGTMDEQYF
v_call: TRBV6-5
cdr3_length: 16
d_call: -
j_call: TRBJ2-7
clone_size: -

cdr3_nt: TGTGCCAGCAGTTTAGCACAGGCAGGCGAGCAGTACTTC
cdr3_aa: CASSLAQAGEQYF
v_call: TRBV27
cdr3_length: 13
d_call: -
j_call: TRBJ2-7
clone_size: -

cdr3_nt: TGTGCCAGCAGTCCGTTACTATTGACAGGGACGTACCAGCCCCAGCATTTT
cdr3_aa: CASSPLLLTGTYQPQHF
v_call: TRBV28
cdr3_length: 17
d_call: TRBD1
j_call: TRBJ1-5
clone_size: -

cdr3_nt: TGTGCCAGCACTAGGGGGCGACAGATGAACACTGAAGCTTTCTTT
cdr3_aa: CASTRGRQMNTEAFF
v_call: TRBV6-6
cdr3_length: 15
d_call: TRBD1
j_call: TRBJ1-1
clone_size: -

cdr3_nt: TGTGCCAGCAGTGTACCAGCGGGCTCTGGAAACACCATATATTTT
cdr3_aa: CASSVPAGSGNTIYF
v_call: TRBV6-1
cdr3_length: 15
d_call: -
j_call: TRBJ1-3
clone_size: -

cdr3_nt: TGCGCCAGCAGCACCAGGGATTCCTACAATGAGCAGTTCTTC
cdr3_aa: CASSTRDSYNEQFF
v_call: TRBV5-1
cdr3_length: 14
d_call: -
j_call: TRBJ2-1
clone_size: few

cdr3_nt: TGTGCCAGCAGCTTAGATTTCATGGTTCGGGGGAGGGCCGAACTCGAGCAGTACTTC
cdr3_aa: CASSLDFMVRGRAELEQYF
v_call: TRBV7-9
cdr3_length: 19
d_call: TRBD2
j_call: TRBJ2-7
clone_size: -

cdr3_nt: TGTGCCTGGAGCGGGACAGGGGGTTATGCCAATCAGCCCCAGCATTTT
cdr3_aa: CAWSGTGGYANQPQHF
v_call: TRBV30
cdr3_length: 16
d_call: TRBD1
j_call: TRBJ1-5
clone_size: -

cdr3_nt: TGTGCCAGCAGCTTGGTAGGGTTGGAGGCCGGGGAGCTGTTTTTT
cdr3_aa: CASSLVGLEAGELFF
v_call: TRBV5-6
cdr3_length: 15
d_call: -
j_call: TRBJ2-2
clone_size: -

cdr3_nt: TGCGCCAGCAGCCGGACTAGCGGGAGGGCCAGGGAGACCCAGTACTTC
cdr3_aa: CASSRTSGRARETQYF
v_call: TRBV4-3
cdr3_length: 16
d_call: TRBD2
j_call: TRBJ2-5
clone_size: -

cdr3_nt: TGTGCCAGCCAGCACCCAGGGGGAGTTACCACCGGGGAGCTGTTTTTT
cdr3_aa: CASQHPGGVTTGELFF
v_call: TRBV5-4
cdr3_length: 16
d_call: TRBD1
j_call: TRBJ2-2
clone_size: -

cdr3_nt: TGTGCCAGCAGCTTAAGCCGGGATAACATTCAGTACTTC
cdr3_aa: CASSLSRDNIQYF
v_call: TRBV7-9
cdr3_length: 13
d_call: -
j_call: TRBJ2-4
clone_size: -

cdr3_nt: TGTGCCAGCAGAATCGGGACTAGCGACACAGATACGCAGTATTTT
cdr3_aa: CASRIGTSDTDTQYF
v_call: TRBV2
cdr3_length: 15
d_call: TRBD2
j_call: TRBJ2-3
clone_size: few